This T cell receptor (beta chain) came from a study of PD-1 blockade in classical Hodgkin lymphoma. Notes on the study in general: Those patients who began receiving nivolumab less than 1 year after ASCT had lower diversity, and they were excluded.

A note on this clone: Antigen: not known.

Clones were sequenced by immunoSEQ multiplex PCR, and TCRdb holds only the in-frame ones, with some missing. The sample shows about 110,000 clones, 89% of them seen only once. Every one of the patients relapsed after autologous stem cell transplantation (brentuximab vedotin exposure was variable). The CDR3 loop spans 17 amino acids. The germline V gene has CDR1 MDHEN and CDR2 SYDVKM. J lost 1 base, V lost 5 bases, and 8 bases had no gene match. The chain couples TRBV28 to TRBJ2-4; 10 positions match TRBD1. This specimen was peripheral blood mononuclear cells (PBMCs), taken before the second cycle of nivolumab. This clonotype originated in a human donor with classical Hodgkin lymphoma. CDR3 sequence: CASSPTVDRGAKNIQYF. CDR3 bases: TGTGCCAGCAGTCCAACGGTGGACAGGGGGGCCAAAAACATTCAGTACTTC.